This T cell receptor (beta chain) was recorded in a study of T cell repertoires in cytomegalovirus infection. Study summary: Matching HLA type and CMV infection were both indicated by public TCR beta signatures.

The CDR3 loop spans 14 amino acids. V dropped 5 bases and J dropped 7; count of bases not matched to a gene: 9. Germline lookup yields CDR1 SEHNR and CDR2 FQNEAQ (reference sequence). General observations from the study: Within the response measured ex vivo, HLA-C-restricted CMV-specific TCR beta clonotypes were dominant. Frequencies of public TCR beta families were cumulated, and this identified carriers of CMV plus the relevant HLA.

There are a few counts of this clonotype. The antigen is not known. MiXCR, applied by TCRdb to the reads, yields one record per CDR3 protein. The sample carries nearly 550,000 distinct CDR3 sequences, approximately 15% recorded once. The V and J genes are TRBV7-9 and TRBJ2-7, with 9 bases identical to TRBD1. The TCR originated in a human donor in good health (CMV status not recorded). Some clones in this sample may be carry-over from other donors' samples. Input material: CD8+ T cells from PBMCs. The CDR3 DNA reads as TGTGCCAGCAGCACCCGGGACAGGGTAGGGGAGCAGTACTTC. As protein: CASSTRDRVGEQYF.